This entry concerns a single TCR beta chain. This clone's antigen is unknown. Per-nucleotide qualities are absent, and no much larger clonotype sits a single base away. The data stem from a study of CD8 T cells in ankylosing spondylitis (dated by TCRdb to about 2017). Regarding the research as a whole: T cell receptor beta repertoires were profiled in healthy donors and ankylosing spondylitis patients so that disease-linked TCR variants could be found. The full study cohort comprised 20 to 30 ankylosing spondylitis patients and roughly 100 healthy donors. Peripheral blood samples were taken, and synovial fluid was additionally collected from ankylosing spondylitis patients. The research as a whole found: The disease-linked clones showed a CD8+ phenotype and occurred at relatively low frequencies in peripheral blood. A TCR beta motif made up of under ten highly homologous amino acid variants appeared to be characteristic of blood from ankylosing spondylitis patients. According to the report, matched synovial fluid samples from ankylosing spondylitis patients were significantly enriched for the disease-linked clones. Some motif variants had previously been reported in the synovial fluid and blood of reactive arthritis patients, which suggests shared mechanisms of disease initiation.

These reads were obtained on an Illumina HiSeq 2500. TCR beta libraries were prepared by quantitative 5'-RACE with molecular barcodes. Per the original workflow: Disease-linked TCR variants were identified with a new computational method built on a probabilistic model of VDJ rearrangement. TCRdb itself trimmed the public reads at Q25 with fastp, ran MiXCR and retained productive beta chains. Rows with one shared CDR3 protein collapse into an entry with the most common genes and DNA. TCRdb's processing, not the authors' own work, is the source of the V and J calls. The sample table holds hundreds of thousands of distinct CDR3 sequences, of which 12% were seen once. Together, the top ten hold more than 0.5% of the sample. From the cysteine through the phenylalanine, the CDR3 covers 14 amino acids. Just the 42-base CDR3 DNA is kept, in frame starting at base 1. Based on the germline V gene (reference sequence), the CDR1 and CDR2 sequences are DFQATT and SNEGSKA. Trimming takes 7 bases off V and 6 bases off J; junction bases not matched to a gene: 13.

This sequence uses TRBV20-1 and TRBJ2-3; 7 bases in the junction line up with TRBD2. This TCR was recovered from a male donor with ankylosing spondylitis. The specimen sequenced was blood, either unsorted or a sorted T cell fraction (not recorded which). The CDR3 sequence is CSGKKRGMTDTQYF. In nucleotides, the sequence is TGCAGTGGGAAGAAGCGGGGAATGACTGATACGCAGTATTTT.